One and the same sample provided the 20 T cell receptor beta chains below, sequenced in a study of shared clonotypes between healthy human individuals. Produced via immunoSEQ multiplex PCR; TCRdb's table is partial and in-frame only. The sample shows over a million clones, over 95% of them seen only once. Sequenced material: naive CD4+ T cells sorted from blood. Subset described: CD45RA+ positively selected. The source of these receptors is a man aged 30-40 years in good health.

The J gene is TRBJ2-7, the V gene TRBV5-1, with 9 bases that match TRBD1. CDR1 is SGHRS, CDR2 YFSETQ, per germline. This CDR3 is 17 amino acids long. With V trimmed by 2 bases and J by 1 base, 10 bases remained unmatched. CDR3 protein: CASSFYPGTGPSYEQYF. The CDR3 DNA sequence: TGCGCCAGCAGCTTCTACCCGGGGACAGGGCCTTCCTACGAGCAGTACTTC.

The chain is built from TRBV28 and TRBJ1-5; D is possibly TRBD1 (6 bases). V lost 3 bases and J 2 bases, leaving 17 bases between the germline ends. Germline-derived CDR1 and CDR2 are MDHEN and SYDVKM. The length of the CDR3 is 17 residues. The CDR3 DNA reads TGTGCCAGCAGTTTCCCCCCCGACAGGAGAGGCAATCAGCCCCAGCATTTT. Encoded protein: CASSFPPDRRGNQPQHF.

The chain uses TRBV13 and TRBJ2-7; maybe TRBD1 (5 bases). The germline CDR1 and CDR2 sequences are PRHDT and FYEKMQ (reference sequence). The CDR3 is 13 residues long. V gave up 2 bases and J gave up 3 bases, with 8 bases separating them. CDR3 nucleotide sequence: TGTGCCAGCAGCTTACCAGGGCTCTACGAGCAGTACTTC. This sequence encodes CASSLPGLYEQYF.

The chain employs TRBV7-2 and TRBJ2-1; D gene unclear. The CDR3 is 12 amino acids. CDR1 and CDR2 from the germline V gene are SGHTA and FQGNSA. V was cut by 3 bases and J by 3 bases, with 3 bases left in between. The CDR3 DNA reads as TGTGCCAGCAGCTTGAACTACAATGAGCAGTTCTTC. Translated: CASSLNYNEQFF.

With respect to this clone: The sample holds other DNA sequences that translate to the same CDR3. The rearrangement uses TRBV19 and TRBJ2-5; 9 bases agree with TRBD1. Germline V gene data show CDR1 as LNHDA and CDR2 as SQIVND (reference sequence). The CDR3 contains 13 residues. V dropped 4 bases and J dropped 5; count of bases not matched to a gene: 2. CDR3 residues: CASSRGQGETQYF. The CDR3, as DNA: TGTGCCAGTAGTAGGGGACAGGGTGAGACCCAGTACTTC.

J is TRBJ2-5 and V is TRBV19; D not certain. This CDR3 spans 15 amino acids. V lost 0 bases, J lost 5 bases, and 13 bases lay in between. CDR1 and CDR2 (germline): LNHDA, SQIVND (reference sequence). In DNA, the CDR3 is TGTGCCAGTAGTATAGATCGAACGGTCCGGGAGACCCAGTACTTC. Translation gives CASSIDRTVRETQYF.

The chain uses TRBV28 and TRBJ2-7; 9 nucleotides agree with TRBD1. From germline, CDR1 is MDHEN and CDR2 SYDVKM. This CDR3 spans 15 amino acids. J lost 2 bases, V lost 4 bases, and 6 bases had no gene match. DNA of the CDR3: TGTGCCAGCAGTTCCGGGACAGGGACTCCCTACGAGCAGTACTTC. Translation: CASSSGTGTPYEQYF.

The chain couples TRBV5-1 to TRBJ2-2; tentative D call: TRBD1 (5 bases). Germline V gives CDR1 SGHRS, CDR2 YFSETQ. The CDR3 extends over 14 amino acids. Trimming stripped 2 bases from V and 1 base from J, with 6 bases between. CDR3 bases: TGCGCCAGCAGCTTCAGGGAGAACACCGGGGAGCTGTTTTTT. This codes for CASSFRENTGELFF.

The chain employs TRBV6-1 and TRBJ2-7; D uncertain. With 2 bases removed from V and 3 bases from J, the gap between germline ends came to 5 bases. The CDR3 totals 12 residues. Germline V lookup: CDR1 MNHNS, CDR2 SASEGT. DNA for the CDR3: TGTGCCAGCAGTGAATTCCGCTACGAGCAGTACTTC. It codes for CASSEFRYEQYF.

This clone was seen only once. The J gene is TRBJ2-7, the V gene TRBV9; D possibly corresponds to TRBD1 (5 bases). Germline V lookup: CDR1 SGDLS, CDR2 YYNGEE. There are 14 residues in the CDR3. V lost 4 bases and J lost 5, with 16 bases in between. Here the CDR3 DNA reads TGTGCCAGCAGCACAGGACCAGAACCCCACGAGCAGTACTTC. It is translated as CASSTGPEPHEQYF.

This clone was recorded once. The CDR3 spells CASSLVPGEQFF. The CDR3 nucleotides are TGTGCCAGCAGCTTAGTTCCTGGTGAGCAGTTCTTC. The chain carries TRBV7-2 and TRBJ2-1; D ambiguous. V shed 1 base and J shed 9 bases, with 7 bases lying between them. CDR1 and CDR2 (germline): SGHTA, FQGNSA. CDR3 length equals 12 residues.

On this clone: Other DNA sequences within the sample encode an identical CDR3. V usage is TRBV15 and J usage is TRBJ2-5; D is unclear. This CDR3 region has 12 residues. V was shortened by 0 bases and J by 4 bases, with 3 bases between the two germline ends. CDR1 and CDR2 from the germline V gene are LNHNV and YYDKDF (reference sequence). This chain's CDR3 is CATSRDGETQYF. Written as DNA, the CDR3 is TGTGCCACCAGCAGAGATGGAGAGACCCAGTACTTC.

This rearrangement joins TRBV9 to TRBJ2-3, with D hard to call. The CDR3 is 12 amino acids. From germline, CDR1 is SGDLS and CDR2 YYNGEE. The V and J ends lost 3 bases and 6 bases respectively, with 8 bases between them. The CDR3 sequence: CASSAIWDTQYF. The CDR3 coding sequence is TGTGCCAGCAGCGCGATATGGGATACGCAGTATTTT.

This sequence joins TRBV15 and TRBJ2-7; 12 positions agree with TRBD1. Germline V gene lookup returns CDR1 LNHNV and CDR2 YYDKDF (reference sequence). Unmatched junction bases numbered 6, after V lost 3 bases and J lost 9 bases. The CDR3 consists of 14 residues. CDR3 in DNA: TGTGCCACCAGCAGGGGGACAGGGGGCCGCGGGCAGTACTTC. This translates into CATSRGTGGRGQYF.

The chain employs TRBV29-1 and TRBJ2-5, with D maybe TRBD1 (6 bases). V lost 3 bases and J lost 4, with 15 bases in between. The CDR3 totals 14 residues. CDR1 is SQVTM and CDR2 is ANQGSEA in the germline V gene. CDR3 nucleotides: TGCAGCGTTGATCTGGGGGCGATGTCAGAGACCCAGTACTTC. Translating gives CSVDLGAMSETQYF.

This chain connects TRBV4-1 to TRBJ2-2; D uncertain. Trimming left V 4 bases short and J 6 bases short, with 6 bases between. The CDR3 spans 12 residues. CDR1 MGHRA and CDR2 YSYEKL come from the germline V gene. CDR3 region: CASSRTPGELFF. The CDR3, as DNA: TGCGCCAGCAGCCGCACTCCCGGGGAGCTGTTTTTT.

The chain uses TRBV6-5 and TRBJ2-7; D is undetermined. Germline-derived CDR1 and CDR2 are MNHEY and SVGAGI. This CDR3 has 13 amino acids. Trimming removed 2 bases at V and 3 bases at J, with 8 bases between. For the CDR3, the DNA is TGTGCCAGCAGTTACCTCCCCGGCTACGAGCAGTACTTC. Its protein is CASSYLPGYEQYF.

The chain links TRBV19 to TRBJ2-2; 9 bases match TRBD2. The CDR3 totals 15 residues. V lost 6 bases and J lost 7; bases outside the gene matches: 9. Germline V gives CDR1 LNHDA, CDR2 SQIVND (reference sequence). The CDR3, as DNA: TGTGCCAGTAGCACAGTAGCGGGAGTTGTCGGGGAGCTGTTTTTT. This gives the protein CASSTVAGVVGELFF.

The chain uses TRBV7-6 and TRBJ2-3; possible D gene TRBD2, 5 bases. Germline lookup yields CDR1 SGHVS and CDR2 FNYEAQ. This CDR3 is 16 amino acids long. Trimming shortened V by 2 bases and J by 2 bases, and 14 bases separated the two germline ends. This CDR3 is CASSLTAGPITDTQYF. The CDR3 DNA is TGTGCCAGCAGCTTAACCGCGGGCCCCATCACAGATACGCAGTATTTT.

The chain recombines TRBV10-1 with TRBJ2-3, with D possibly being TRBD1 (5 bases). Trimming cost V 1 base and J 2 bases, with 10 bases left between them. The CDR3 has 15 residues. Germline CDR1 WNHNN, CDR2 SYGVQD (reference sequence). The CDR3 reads CASSEWGASTDTQYF. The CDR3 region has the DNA TGCGCCAGCAGTGAGTGGGGCGCATCCACAGATACGCAGTATTTT.